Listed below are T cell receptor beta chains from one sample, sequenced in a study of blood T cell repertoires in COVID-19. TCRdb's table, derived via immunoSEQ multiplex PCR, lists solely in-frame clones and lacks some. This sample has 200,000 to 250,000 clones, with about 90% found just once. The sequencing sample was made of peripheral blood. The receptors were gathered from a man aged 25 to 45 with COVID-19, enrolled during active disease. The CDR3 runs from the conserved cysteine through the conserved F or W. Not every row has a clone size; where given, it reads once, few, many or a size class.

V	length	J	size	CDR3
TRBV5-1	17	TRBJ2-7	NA	CASSVTSPSGGAYEQYF
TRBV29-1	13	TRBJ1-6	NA	CSVSQGNNSPLHF
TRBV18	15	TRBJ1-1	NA	CASSPYGTGDTEAFF
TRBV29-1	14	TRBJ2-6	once	CSVDGDSGANVLTF
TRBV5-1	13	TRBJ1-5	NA	CASRDRDDQPQHF
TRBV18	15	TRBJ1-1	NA	CASGYTGTGDTEAFF
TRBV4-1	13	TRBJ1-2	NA	CASSQARGDGYTF
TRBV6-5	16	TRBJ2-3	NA	CASSFSKFSRSDTQYF
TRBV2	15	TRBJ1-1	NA	CASSRPGGPNTEAFF
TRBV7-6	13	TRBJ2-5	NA	CASSLNQGETQYF
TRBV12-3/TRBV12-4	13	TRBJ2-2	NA	CASSLARTGELFF
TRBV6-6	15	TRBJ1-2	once	CASSPDRGRDYGYTF
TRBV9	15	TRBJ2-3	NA	CASSVGPAGGDTQYF
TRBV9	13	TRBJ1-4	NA	CASSGAGDEKLFF
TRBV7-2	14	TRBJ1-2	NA	CASSLEIGNYGYTF
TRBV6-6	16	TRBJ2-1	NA	CASSPYGTDAANEQFF
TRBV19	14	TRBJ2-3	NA	CASTRLAGTDTQYF
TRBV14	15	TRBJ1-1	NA	CASSPWGQGNTEAFF
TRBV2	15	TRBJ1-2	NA	CASSEGQGLNYGYTF
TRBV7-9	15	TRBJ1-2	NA	CASSPPGQGRYGYTF
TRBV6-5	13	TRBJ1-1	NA	CASSPPERGKAFF
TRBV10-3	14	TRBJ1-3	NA	CAIRNRGSGNTIYF
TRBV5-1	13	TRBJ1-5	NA	CASSLGGDQPQHF
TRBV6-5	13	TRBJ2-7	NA	CASSSGAYYEQYF
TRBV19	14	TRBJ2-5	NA	CASSMGRGQETQYF
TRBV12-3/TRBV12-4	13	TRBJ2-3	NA	CASSGGASDTQYF
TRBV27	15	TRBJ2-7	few	CASSPAGGLSYEQYF
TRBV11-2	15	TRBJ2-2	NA	CASSLGQANTGELFF
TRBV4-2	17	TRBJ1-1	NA	CASSQASFGQKNTEAFF
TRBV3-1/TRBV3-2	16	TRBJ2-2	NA	CASSPPTLSNTGELFF
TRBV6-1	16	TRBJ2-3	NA	CASSEQLAGPTDTQYF
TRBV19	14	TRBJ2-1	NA	CASNDAGSYNEQFF
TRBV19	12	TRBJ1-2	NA	CASSIAGYGYTF
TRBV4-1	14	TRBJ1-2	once	CASRDVGGSNGYTF
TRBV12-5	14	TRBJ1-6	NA	CASGLGTGNSPLHF
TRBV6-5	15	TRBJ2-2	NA	CASSYSGLGGGELFF
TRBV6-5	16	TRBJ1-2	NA	CASSSGRVVNNYGYTF
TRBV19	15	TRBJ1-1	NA	CASSIKAGDNTEAFF
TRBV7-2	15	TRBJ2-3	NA	CASSPGLGVTDTQYF
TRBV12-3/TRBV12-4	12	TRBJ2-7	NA	CASRGSSYEQYF
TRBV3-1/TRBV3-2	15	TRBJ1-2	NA	CASSQLMGGGHGYTF
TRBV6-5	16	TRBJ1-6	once	CASSYGDNSYNSPLHF
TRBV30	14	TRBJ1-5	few	CAWTGEGIGWPQHF
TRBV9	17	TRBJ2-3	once	CASSAAVTGGATDTQYF
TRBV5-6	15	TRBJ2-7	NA	CASNKGGLVFHEQYF
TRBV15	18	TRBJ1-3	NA	CATSRSRTGAGSGNTIYF
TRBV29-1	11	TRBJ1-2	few	CSVQVHYGYTF
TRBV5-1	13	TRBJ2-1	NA	CASSTGGLNEQFF